The table lists the clone carrying this T cell receptor (beta chain) with many counts. Its target is unknown. Individual cDNA molecules were tagged with unique molecular identifiers, the study reported. MiXCR, applied by TCRdb to the 5' RACE reads, yields one record per CDR3 protein. In the table there are approximately 69,000 distinct CDR3 sequences, over 9.5% of which are singletons. This entry is derived from a study of early T cells in non-severe SARS-CoV-2 infection. Across the whole study: Sequencing of bulk RNA from unsorted whole blood was done, without chain pairing. Study-wide points: The VDJdb matching leaned toward anti-spike CD8 responses and overlooked private and CD4 specificities.

J was trimmed by 8 bases and V by 5 bases; bases with no gene match: 8. Germline-derived CDR1 and CDR2 are PRHDT and FYEKMQ (reference sequence). The CDR3 contains 15 residues. The sequenced sample was whole blood. The source is an adult who was a healthcare worker with PCR-confirmed SARS-CoV-2 infection or an uninfected control (not recorded which). J is TRBJ1-4 and V is TRBV13, with TRBD1 matching 10 bases. The CDR3 here is CASSIRTGGREKLFF. In nucleotides, the CDR3 is TGTGCCAGCAGCATCCGGACAGGGGGACGAGAAAAACTGTTTTTT.